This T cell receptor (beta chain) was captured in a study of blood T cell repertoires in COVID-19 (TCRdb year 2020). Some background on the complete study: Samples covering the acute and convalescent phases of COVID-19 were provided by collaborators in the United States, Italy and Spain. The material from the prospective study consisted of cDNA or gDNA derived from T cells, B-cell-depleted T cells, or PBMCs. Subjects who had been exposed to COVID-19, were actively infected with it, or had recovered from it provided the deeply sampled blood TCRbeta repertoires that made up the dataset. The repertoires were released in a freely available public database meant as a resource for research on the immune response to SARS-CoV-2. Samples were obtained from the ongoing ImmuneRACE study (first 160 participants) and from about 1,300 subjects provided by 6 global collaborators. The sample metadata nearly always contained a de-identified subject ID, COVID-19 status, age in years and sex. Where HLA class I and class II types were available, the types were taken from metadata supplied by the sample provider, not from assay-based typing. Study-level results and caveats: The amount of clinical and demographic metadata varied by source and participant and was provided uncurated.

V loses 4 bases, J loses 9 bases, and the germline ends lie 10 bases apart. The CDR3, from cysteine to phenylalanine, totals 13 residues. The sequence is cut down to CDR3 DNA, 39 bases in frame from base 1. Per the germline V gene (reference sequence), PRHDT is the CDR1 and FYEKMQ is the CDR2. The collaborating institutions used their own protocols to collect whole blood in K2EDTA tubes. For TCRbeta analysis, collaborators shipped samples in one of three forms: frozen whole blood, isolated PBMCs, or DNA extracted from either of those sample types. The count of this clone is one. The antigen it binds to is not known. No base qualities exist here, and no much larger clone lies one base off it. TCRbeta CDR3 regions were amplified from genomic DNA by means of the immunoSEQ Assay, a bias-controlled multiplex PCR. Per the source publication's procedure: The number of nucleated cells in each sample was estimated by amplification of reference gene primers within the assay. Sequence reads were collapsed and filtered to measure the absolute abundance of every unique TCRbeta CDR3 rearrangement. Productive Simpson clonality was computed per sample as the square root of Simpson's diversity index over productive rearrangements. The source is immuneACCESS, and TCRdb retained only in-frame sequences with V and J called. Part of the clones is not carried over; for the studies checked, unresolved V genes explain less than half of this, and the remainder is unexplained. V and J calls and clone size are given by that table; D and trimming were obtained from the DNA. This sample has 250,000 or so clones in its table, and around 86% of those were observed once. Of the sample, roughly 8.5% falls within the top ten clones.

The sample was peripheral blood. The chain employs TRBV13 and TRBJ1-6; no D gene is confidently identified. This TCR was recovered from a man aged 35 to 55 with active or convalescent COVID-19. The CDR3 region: CASSYADISPLHF. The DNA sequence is TGTGCCAGCAGCTACGCAGACATTTCACCCCTCCACTTT. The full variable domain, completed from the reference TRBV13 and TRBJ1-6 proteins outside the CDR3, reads AAGVIQSPRHLIKEKRETATLKCYPIPRHDTVYWYQQGPGQDPQFLISFYEKMQSDKGSIPDRFSAQQFSDYHSELNMSSLELGDSALYFCASSYADISPLHFGNGTRLTVT.